This is a list of T cell receptor beta chains from one sample in a study of shared clonotypes between healthy human individuals. Measured with immunoSEQ multiplex PCR; TCRdb has only the in-frame clones, and not every one. The profile shows 450,000 to 600,000 clones, roughly 78% of them singletons. The source material was PBMCs. These TCRs come from a woman aged 40 to 55 in good health. Some clones in this sample may be carry-over from other donors' samples. The CDR3 runs from the conserved cysteine through the conserved F or W. The D gene is left open where the match is weak. The size entry is marked missing in some rows and otherwise reads once, few, many or a size class.

>TRBJ2-2|TRBV30|-|-
TGTGCCTGGAGTGTACCACAGGGGAACACCGGGGAGCTGTTTTTT
CAWSVPQGNTGELFF
>TRBJ2-7|TRBV5-1|-|-
TGCGCCAGCAGCCCCGGATTGAGCTCCTACGAGCAGTACTTC
CASSPGLSSYEQYF
>TRBJ2-3|TRBV9|-|-
TGTGCCAGCAGCGTAGATAGCAGCACAGATACGCAGTATTTT
CASSVDSSTDTQYF
>TRBJ2-1|TRBV15|once|-
TGTGCCACCAGCAGAGATACCCCCATCAATGAGCAGTTCTTC
CATSRDTPINEQFF
>TRBJ2-5|TRBV9|once|-
TGTGCCAGCAGCCCACTAGGCCAAGAGACCCAGTACTTC
CASSPLGQETQYF
>TRBJ2-7|TRBV7-8|-|TRBD2
TGTGCCAGCAGCCAAGACAGAGGACTAGACCCCCGGGTAGTGCAGTACTTC
CASSQDRGLDPRVVQYF
>TRBJ2-4|TRBV7-8|once|TRBD1
TGTGCCAGCAGCTCCCACAGGGGGGTAGCCAAAAACATTCAGTACTTC
CASSSHRGVAKNIQYF
>TRBJ2-1|TRBV7-9|-|TRBD2
TGTGCCAGCAGCTTAGGACTAGCGGGAGGGCCGAGCTCCTACAATGAGCAGTTCTTC
CASSLGLAGGPSSYNEQFF
>TRBJ1-2|TRBV2|-|-
TGTGCCAGCAGTTCCTTGGGGGTTGGCTACACCTTC
CASSSLGVGYTF
>TRBJ2-5|TRBV4-1|-|-
TGCGCCAGCAGCCAAGAGTGGCCAGGGGAAGGGACCCAGTACTTC
CASSQEWPGEGTQYF
>TRBJ2-3|TRBV2|-|TRBD2
TGTGCCAGCAAGCGGGAGGGTGATACGCAGTATTTT
CASKREGDTQYF
>TRBJ1-1|TRBV20-1|-|-
TGCAGTGCTAGAGTTAATGCTGAAGCTTTCTTT
CSARVNAEAFF
>TRBJ2-3|TRBV27|-|TRBD2
TGTGCCAGCAGTAACCGACTAGCGGGATTGGCAGATACGCAGTATTTT
CASSNRLAGLADTQYF
>TRBJ2-1|TRBV7-8|-|-
TGTGCCAGCAGATGGGACCGCCGCTCCTACAATGAGCAGTTCTTC
CASRWDRRSYNEQFF
>TRBJ1-2|TRBV7-9|-|TRBD1
TGTGCCAGCAGCTTCGTGTCTTCCGGCAGGGGGCTGAGCGGCTACACCTTC
CASSFVSSGRGLSGYTF
>TRBJ2-1|TRBV28|once|TRBD2
TGTGCCAGCAGTGAAATCAGCGGGAGGACCAACAATGAGCAGTTCTTC
CASSEISGRTNNEQFF
>TRBJ2-7|TRBV4-2|-|-
TGTGCCAGCAGTCAATCCCCGGATCTACCCCTCGAGCAGTACTTC
CASSQSPDLPLEQYF
>TRBJ2-2|TRBV30|-|-
TGTGCCTGGAGGGGAGCAAACACCGGGGAGCTGTTTTTT
CAWRGANTGELFF
>TRBJ2-7|TRBV7-3|-|TRBD1
TGTGCCAGCAGCAAGGACAGGGGAGGGGAGCAGTACTTC
CASSKDRGGEQYF
>TRBJ2-5|TRBV27|-|TRBD2
TGTGCCAGCAGTAACAGACTAGCGGGAGGGTGGACCCAGTACTTC
CASSNRLAGGWTQYF
>TRBJ2-2|TRBV4-3|few|-
TGCGCCAGCAGCCAAGCCGACGGGGGCGGGACCGGGGAGCTGTTTTTT
CASSQADGGGTGELFF
>TRBJ1-1|TRBV19|few|TRBD1
TGTGCCAGTAGTTTTGACAGGGGAGACACTGAAGCTTTCTTT
CASSFDRGDTEAFF
>TRBJ2-2|TRBV5-4|once|TRBD1
TGTGCCAGCTCGGGACAGACTTATAACACCGGGGAGCTGTTTTTT
CASSGQTYNTGELFF
>TRBJ1-2|TRBV5-1|-|-
TGCGCCAGCAGCTTGGGCTCAGGGAACTATGGCTACACCTTC
CASSLGSGNYGYTF
>TRBJ2-1|TRBV5-5|-|-
TGTGCCAGCAGCTCACAATACAATGAGCAGTTCTTC
CASSSQYNEQFF
>TRBJ2-7|TRBV2|-|-
TGTGCCAGCAGTGAAATGGCAGCGAGCTCCTACGAGCAGTACTTC
CASSEMAASSYEQYF
>TRBJ2-1|TRBV6-5|-|-
TGTGCCAGCACGTTGGATCACACCTACAATGAGCAGTTCTTC
CASTLDHTYNEQFF
>TRBJ1-1|TRBV7-8|-|-
TGTGCCAGCAGCTTAGCAGCGGGGGCGGGTGAAGCTTTCTTT
CASSLAAGAGEAFF
>TRBJ1-5|TRBV5-1|-|-
TGCGCCAGCAGCGTGGACAGCAATCAGCCCCAGCATTTT
CASSVDSNQPQHF
>TRBJ1-4|TRBV7-2|-|-
TGTGCCAGCAGCCTCCTGGGCCAGGGAGGCGAAAAACTGTTTTTT
CASSLLGQGGEKLFF
>TRBJ2-7|TRBV28|-|-
TGTGCCAGCAGTCCCTCCCTCCCTAGTATCCACGAGCAGTACTTC
CASSPSLPSIHEQYF
>TRBJ1-3|TRBV5-1|-|TRBD1
TGCGCCAGCAGCTGGGGACAGGGGTACGGAAACACCATATATTTT
CASSWGQGYGNTIYF
>TRBJ2-7|TRBV7-9|-|-
TGTGCCAGCAGCCGAACAGGGCTTCCAGTGAACGAGCAGTACTTC
CASSRTGLPVNEQYF
>TRBJ1-1|TRBV30|few|-
TGTGCCTGGAGTCTTCGAAACACTGAAGCTTTCTTT
CAWSLRNTEAFF
>TRBJ1-1|TRBV19|-|-
TGTGCCAGTAGTCCCCACAGGGATCCTGGGACTGAAGCTTTCTTT
CASSPHRDPGTEAFF
>TRBJ2-3|TRBV11-3|-|TRBD2
TGTGCCAGCAGCCCCATAGCGGGAGGGCTTGTAGATACGCAGTATTTT
CASSPIAGGLVDTQYF
>TRBJ2-1|TRBV7-8|-|TRBD2
TGTGCCAGCAGCAACCACTTAGCGGGAGGGAATGAGCAGTTCTTC
CASSNHLAGGNEQFF
>TRBJ2-5|TRBV15|-|TRBD1
TGTGCCACCAGCAGAGAGGGAGGACAGGGGCAAGAGACCCAGTACTTC
CATSREGGQGQETQYF
>TRBJ2-7|TRBV4-1|-|-
TGCGCCAGCAGCCACCAAAATACAAGGGACGAGCAGTACTTC
CASSHQNTRDEQYF
>TRBJ2-3|TRBV19|-|-
TGTGCCAGTAGTGCCCTCGCGGGGATCACAGATACGCAGTATTTT
CASSALAGITDTQYF
>TRBJ2-2|TRBV28|-|-
TGTGCCAGCAGTTTAGCCCCGGACACTACCGGGGAGCTGTTTTTT
CASSLAPDTTGELFF
>TRBJ2-2|TRBV7-3|-|-
TGTGCCAGCAGCTTAGTGTCAGGGAGCACCGGGGAGCTGTTTTTT
CASSLVSGSTGELFF